Below, one TCR beta chain is given with its context. The antigen remains unidentified. CDR1 is MNHNS, CDR2 SASEGT, per germline. The length of the CDR3 is 18 residues. V gave up 6 bases and J gave up 11 bases; unmatched junction bases: 21. This entry belongs to a study of T-cell reconstitution after alpha-beta-depleted transplantation in children. Using unique molecular identifiers, the investigators prepared the TCRbeta library. One entry per CDR3 protein, called by TCRdb with MiXCR from the PCR reads. In the table there are approximately 230,000 distinct CDR3 sequences, around 25% of which are singletons. Study-level results: For some patients, TCRbeta diversity was high at day 60 because of recipient T cells and thymic progenitors that survived. T-cell counts and diversity at one year post-transplant came mainly from newly produced T cells. Reports say that about two months after transplant, the alpha-beta T cells came out of several hundred graft clones that had expanded.

The genes are TRBV6-1 and TRBJ2-3; 12 positions match TRBD2. The sample consisted of PBMCs, mostly from graft donor cells, taken 360 days after TCRalphabeta/CD19-depleted stem cell transplant. This clonotype was sampled from a female patient between 2 and 15 years old who had a stem cell transplant for congenital amegakaryocytic thrombocytopenia, so the T cells may come from the graft donor. The CDR3 region is CASSQPPKTSGGLRKQYF. The CDR3 DNA reads as TGTGCCAGCAGCCAACCGCCAAAGACTAGCGGGGGCCTAAGAAAGCAGTATTTT.